One T cell receptor (beta chain) is described in this entry. The sample holds many counts of this clonotype. Its binding antigen is unknown. Per-nucleotide qualities are absent, and no much larger clonotype sits a single base away. Amplification of TCR beta CDR3 regions was carried out from RNA transcripts. The TCR CDR3 was subjected to a first round of RT-PCR using the HTBI primer set and the Qiagen OneStep RT-PCR kit. Libraries were constructed in a second round of multiplex PCR, after which size selection and purification were performed. Sequencing of the libraries was done on an Illumina HiSeq2000 using paired-end 100 bp reads. Processing in the source paper ran as follows. SOAPnuke was used to process the raw data, removing reads that contained adapters or uncalled bases, had a mean Phred below 15, or lacked an exact match to the constant primer or identifier. COPE v1.2.5 was used to merge the high-quality paired reads, and each unique nucleotide sequence was defined as a clonotype. MiTCR v1.1 was used to align clonotypes to the IMGT TRBV, TRBD and TRBJ reference segments. Only V-J combinations with frequency above 0.0001, covering 99.2% of repertoires, were analysed. The TCS score was defined as F50 (clonal expansion) divided by E x V (chaos), with BLOSUM62-based TCRdist calculated between CDR3 peptides within each V-J. Welch's t-statistics and random forest reduced some 510 V-J features to 13, which were used in a naive Bayes classifier (R e1071). TCRdb reran the public reads through fastp at Q25 and MiXCR, keeping productive beta chains. Rows with one shared CDR3 protein collapse into an entry with the most common genes and DNA. These V and J calls derive from TCRdb rather than the authors' analysis. This sample lists around 520,000 distinct CDR3 sequences; 14% were detected once. Around 17% of the sample is held by the ten biggest clonotypes.

Stable Graves' hyperthyroidism was defined as the absence of progression to ophthalmopathy over 18 months of follow-up. Hyperthyroidism patients were newly diagnosed, with disease duration under 2 months, and aged 18 to 65 years. Patients with uncontrolled infections, other autoimmune diseases, pregnancy or lactation were excluded. Diagnoses relied on clinical symptoms, serum thyroxine and TRAb, thyroid ultrasound and orbital computed tomography. PBMCs were separated from under 12 ml of fresh peripheral blood using Ficoll-Paque density gradient centrifugation. Total RNA was extracted with Trizol reagent, and quality was checked on an Agilent 2100 Bioanalyzer. As encoded in the germline V gene, CDR1 is SGHRS while CDR2 is YFSETQ. V ends up 4 bases short and J 8 bases short, with an unmatched junction base count of 13. The CDR3, from cysteine to phenylalanine, totals 17 residues. Solely the CDR3 DNA is kept, with 51 bases framed from the first base.

This sample is drawn from a study of T cells in Graves' hyperthyroidism and ophthalmopathy (dated by TCRdb to between 2017 and 2020). Turning to the overall study: Peripheral blood samples were taken at initial diagnosis, before any treatment was given. To identify TCR V-J signatures that set the groups apart, the researchers used a discovery cohort of roughly 100 patients, made up of 43 with Graves' ophthalmopathy and 57 with stable Graves' hyperthyroidism. Whether ophthalmopathy could be predicted prospectively was tested in an independent validation cohort made up of some 20 hyperthyroidism patients plus 17 patients who later progressed to ophthalmopathy. The 95 to 100 discovery patients were randomly divided into training and test sets at a 7:3 ratio. In addition, the study compared T-cell repertoires in thyroid tissue and in blood from about 6 Graves' hyperthyroidism patients. After blood sampling, hyperthyroidism patients were treated with methimazole at a starting dose of 30 mg daily, and ophthalmopathy patients were treated with high-dose intravenous methylprednisolone. The paper reports TCR Vbeta CDR3 sequencing of roughly 140 peripheral blood samples: fewer than 50 ophthalmopathy, roughly 80 hyperthyroidism and approximately 17 progressor patients.

What the work shows at the level of the full study, not this receptor alone: No statistical method was used to set the sample size in advance, and investigators knew the group allocation. Most expanded thyroid clonotypes (frequency above 0.001) were also detected in blood, a finding suggesting that blood repertoires may reflect thyroid immune responses. In cross-validation, a model built on a 13 V-J signature told ophthalmopathy apart from stable hyperthyroidism with roughly 87% sensitivity and approximately 81% specificity, and in testing the same model reached 80%/75%. During validation, the model predicted progression to ophthalmopathy a median of approximately six months ahead of onset, with around 65% sensitivity and around 73% specificity.

Sequences were obtained from blood. The V and J segments used are TRBV5-1 and TRBJ2-2; TRBD1 lines up with 11 middle nucleotides. The sequence was obtained from a woman aged 18 to 35 with Graves' hyperthyroidism. The DNA reads TGCGCCAGCAGCAAGTTCGGACAGGGGGCCACTATAGGGGAGCTGTTTTTT. This codes for CASSKFGQGATIGELFF.